This entry concerns a single TCR beta chain. The length of the CDR3 is 13 residues. Per the germline V gene, CDR1 is ENHRY and CDR2 is SYGVKD. Between the trimmed V and J ends, which lost 7 bases and 0 bases, there was a span of 9 bases. Sequencing was performed with immunoSEQ multiplex PCR; in TCRdb, only in-frame clones are kept and a portion is missing. The table lists fewer than 200,000 clones, approximately 79% of them singletons, with 7.3% in the top ten. Cohort 3 donors were reported recovered after two negative PCRs, clearance, or symptom resolution. This record comes from a study of blood T cell repertoires in COVID-19. Looking at the study overall: The cDNA or gDNA used as material had been derived from T cells, B-cell-depleted T cells, or PBMCs.

This clonotype originated in a man in his fifties who had recovered from COVID-19. The sequenced sample consisted of PBMCs or T cells enriched from blood (not recorded which). The chain recombines TRBV10-3 with TRBJ1-1; a weak D match, TRBD1 (5 bases). CDR3 DNA sequence: TGTGCCATCACGGCGGGGCTGAACACTGAAGCTTTCTTT. It is translated as CAITAGLNTEAFF.